This record looks at one TCR beta chain sequence and its context. The junction departs from the called germline gene at one end, perhaps through a read error. This sample is part of a study of blood T cells in healthy people across ages. The use of a sample-barcoded 5' primer and a J-beta primer mix characterized a second PCR of about 6 to 12 cycles. TCRdb re-called the 5' RACE reads through MiXCR, storing one row per CDR3 protein. The repertoire holds about 600,000 distinct CDR3 sequences, with less than 60% as singletons. This TCR derives from a man at least 80 years old in good health. The sample consisted of blood.

DNA for the CDR3: TGTTCCAGCACTCGGGGGGATCAGCCCCAGCATTTT. As protein: CSSTRGDQPQHF. This rearrangement joins TRBV7-9 to TRBJ1-5; TRBD1 is a possible D gene (5 bases). CDR1 SEHNR and CDR2 FQNEAQ come from the germline V gene (reference sequence). The CDR3 runs to 12 residues.